This T cell receptor beta chain was sequenced for a study of CD8 T cells in ankylosing spondylitis. General study results and limits: Characteristic of ankylosing spondylitis blood, it appeared, was a TCR beta motif comprising roughly 8 highly homologous variants. Relatively rare in peripheral blood, disease-linked clones were also CD8+.

This clonotype was counted a few times. Its antigen is unknown. Generation of TCR beta libraries employed quantitative 5'-RACE incorporating molecular barcodes. TCRdb recomputed calls from the 5' RACE reads with MiXCR, one row per CDR3 protein. The sample consists of approximately 440,000 distinct CDR3 sequences, 17% of them appearing once. With 3 bases removed from V and 5 bases from J, the gap between germline ends came to 14 bases. There are 14 residues in the CDR3. Germline assignment: CDR1 SGHRS and CDR2 YFSETQ. Sample: blood, either unsorted or a sorted T cell fraction (not recorded which). The chain combines TRBV5-1 with TRBJ2-5; D tentatively reads TRBD1 or TRBD2 (5 bases each). This TCR derives from a male donor with ankylosing spondylitis. CDR3 residues: CASSSHGTGETQYF. CDR3 DNA: TGCGCCAGCAGCTCACATGGGACCGGGGAGACCCAGTACTTC.